These 21 T cell receptor beta chains share one sample of origin, sequenced in a study of cytomegalovirus exposure and HLA in healthy donors. PCR was performed using 60 Vbeta and 13 Jbeta primers. Libraries were prepared by immunoSEQ multiplex PCR; TCRdb keeps only in-frame clonotypes and omits some of them. Seen here are about 140,000 clones, 70% to 80% observed once, and the top ten hold around 3.1%. Sample: PBMCs. The receptors were gathered from a female donor in good health and CMV-seronegative.

The chain joins TRBV7-6 to TRBJ2-5, with TRBD2 matching 9 bases. The CDR3 spans 18 residues. Germline CDR1 reads SGHVS; CDR2 reads FNYEAQ. V was pared by 1 base and J by 4 bases, with 13 bases of the junction left unmatched. Here the CDR3 reads CASSLGVSEREAPETQYF. In DNA form, the CDR3 reads TGTGCCAGCAGCTTAGGGGTGTCGGAGCGGGAGGCACCAGAGACCCAGTACTTC.

The CDR3 coding sequence is TGTGCCAGCAGCGTAGCCCCAGCGGGTAACACCGGGGAGCTGTTTTTT. This translates into CASSVAPAGNTGELFF. V is TRBV9 and J is TRBJ2-2; a possible D gene is TRBD2 (6 bases). The ends were cut back, 0 bases at V and 2 bases at J, with 11 bases in the middle. The CDR3 is made up of 16 amino acids. Germline CDR1 and CDR2: SGDLS and YYNGEE.

The count of this clone is one. The rearrangement links TRBV2 to TRBJ2-2, with TRBD2 identical over 7 bases. This CDR3 contains 13 residues. V shed 7 bases, J shed 5 bases, and the junction held 4 bases outside the gene matches. The germline CDR1 and CDR2 sequences are SNHLY and FYNNEI. The CDR3 loop is CASNREVTGELFF. The CDR3 coding sequence is TGTGCCAGCAACCGGGAGGTGACCGGGGAGCTGTTTTTT.

The chain couples TRBV6-1 to TRBJ1-2, with 10 bases lining up with TRBD1. Germline V CDR1 and CDR2: MNHNS, SASEGT. The CDR3 is 15 amino acids. V lost 2 bases to trimming and J lost 8 bases; unmatched junction nucleotides: 8. The CDR3 DNA reads TGTGCCAGCAGTGAACCCTGGGACAGGGGAGGGGGCTACACCTTC. It is translated as CASSEPWDRGGGYTF.

The chain recombines TRBV30 with TRBJ2-6; 9 positions agree with TRBD2. J lost 1 base, V lost 8 bases, and 9 bases had no gene match. The CDR3 has 16 residues. CDR1 is GTSNPN, CDR2 SVGIG, per germline (reference sequence). The CDR3 DNA sequence: TGTGCCGGACGCGGGGGGGCGGGGTCTGGGGCCAACGTCCTGACTTTC. It yields the protein CAGRGGAGSGANVLTF.

The V and J genes are TRBV9 and TRBJ2-5; no firm D call. This CDR3 spans 15 amino acids. Germline CDR1 and CDR2: SGDLS and YYNGEE. V was shortened by 0 bases and J by 2 bases, with 11 bases between the two germline ends. Written as DNA, the CDR3 is TGTGCCAGCAGCGTAGGCCCCCAGCGTCAAGAGACCCAGTACTTC. This sequence encodes CASSVGPQRQETQYF.

CDR3 sequence reads: CASSRPGGSQETQYF. The CDR3 DNA follows: TGTGCCAGCAGCCGGCCCGGGGGGTCCCAAGAGACCCAGTACTTC. V gene TRBV5-4 combines with J gene TRBJ2-5; 7 bases agree with TRBD2. Germline CDR1 and CDR2: SGHNT and YYREEE (reference sequence). Unmatched junction bases numbered 7, after V lost 4 bases and J lost 1 base. The CDR3 length is 15 residues.

Of note for this clone: The junction shows a germline mismatch at one end, possibly a read error. The chain is built from TRBV15 and TRBJ2-1; D is perhaps TRBD2 (5 bases). CDR3 length: 14 residues. Germline V gene data show CDR1 as LNHNV and CDR2 as YYDKDF (reference sequence). CDR3 DNA: TGTGCCACCAGCAGACCGATCGAGGGCAGCCCCCCGGTCTTC. It is translated as CATSRPIEGSPPVF.

The chain carries TRBV6-1 and TRBJ2-1, with 7 bases identical to TRBD2. The CDR3 has 15 amino acids. V shed 5 bases and J 7 bases; nucleotides not matched to a gene: 11. Germline values: CDR1 MNHNS, CDR2 SASEGT. The CDR3 DNA is TGTGCCAGCAGTTCTCTAGCGGAAGTAAGGAATGAGCAGTTCTTC. Its protein is CASSSLAEVRNEQFF.

V is TRBV5-4 and J is TRBJ1-2; possibly TRBD1 for D (6 bases). With 2 bases removed from V and 8 bases from J, the gap between germline ends came to 16 bases. Per the germline V gene, CDR1 is SGHNT and CDR2 is YYREEE (reference sequence). The length of the CDR3 is 14 residues. The CDR3 protein is CASSLQGEVEGYTF. The CDR3 DNA reads TGTGCCAGCAGCTTACAGGGAGAGGTTGAGGGCTACACCTTC.

CDR3 protein: CSVEMTGDNGYTF. The CDR3 DNA sequence: TGCAGCGTTGAGATGACAGGGGACAATGGCTACACCTTC. The V and J genes are TRBV29-1 and TRBJ1-2; 8 nucleotides agree with TRBD1. After removal of 3 bases from V and 6 bases from J, the junction contained 6 bases not matched to a gene. Per germline, CDR1 SQVTM and CDR2 ANQGSEA. This CDR3 comprises 13 residues.

The J gene is TRBJ2-7, the V gene TRBV7-2, with D tentatively TRBD1 (5 bases). The CDR3 is 15 residues long. The germline gives CDR1 SGHTA, CDR2 FQGNSA. The germline V and J ends were trimmed by 2 bases and 7 bases, with 18 bases remaining between them. This CDR3 reads CASSLLRGTDREQYF. The CDR3 region has the DNA TGTGCCAGCAGCTTACTTAGGGGAACGGATCGGGAGCAGTACTTC.

The chain uses TRBV2 and TRBJ1-5; possible D gene TRBD1, 6 bases. The germline V gene has CDR1 SNHLY and CDR2 FYNNEI. Trimming took 4 bases from V and 3 from J, leaving 19 bases between them. This CDR3 has 17 amino acids. The DNA of the CDR3 is TGTGCCAGCAGTGCTTATACCCCGGACAGCTACAATCAGCCCCAGCATTTT. It is translated as CASSAYTPDSYNQPQHF.

A note on this clone: In the same sample, other DNA sequences code for this CDR3. CDR3 amino acids: CASSLAGSYEQYF. In DNA, the CDR3 is TGTGCCAGCAGTCTAGCGGGATCCTACGAGCAGTACTTC. The J gene is TRBJ2-7, the V gene TRBV27, with 9 bases identical to TRBD2. Germline assignment: CDR1 MNHEY and CDR2 SMNVEV (reference sequence). This CDR3 has 13 residues. The J segment lost 1 base and the V segment lost 5 bases, leaving 0 bases of the junction unmatched.

This chain joins TRBV30 and TRBJ2-7; D perhaps matches TRBD1 (5 bases). The CDR3 is 13 amino acids. With 3 bases removed from V and 3 bases from J, the gap between germline ends came to 12 bases. The germline V gene has CDR1 GTSNPN and CDR2 SVGIG (reference sequence). The CDR3 DNA is TGTGCCTGGAGGGGAAACCAGGGCTACGAGCAGTACTTC. Its translation: CAWRGNQGYEQYF. Based on the CDR3 plus reference TRBV30 and TRBJ2-7, the full variable domain is SQTIHQWPATLVQPVGSPLSLECTVEGTSNPNLYWYRQAAGRGLQLLFYSVGIGQISSEVPQNLSASRPQDRQFILSSKKLLLSDSGFYLCAWRGNQGYEQYFGPGTRLTVT.

This clone came up a few times. The V and J genes are TRBV9 and TRBJ2-1; 10 bases align to TRBD1. Germline V CDR1 and CDR2: SGDLS, YYNGEE. This CDR3 has 15 amino acids. The junction had 2 bases not matched to a gene; V was cut back by 0 bases and J by 5 bases. The CDR3 coding sequence is TGTGCCAGCAGCGTAGGAGGGACAGGGGACAATGAGCAGTTCTTC. The encoded protein is CASSVGGTGDNEQFF.

The CDR3 spells CASRGGLETDTQYF. The CDR3 DNA follows: TGCGCCAGCAGGGGGGGACTAGAAACAGATACGCAGTATTTT. The chain recombines TRBV5-1 with TRBJ2-3, with 8 bases that match TRBD2. This CDR3 comprises 14 residues. Per germline, CDR1 SGHRS and CDR2 YFSETQ. V was pared by 5 bases and J by 3 bases, with 5 bases of the junction left unmatched.

The chain uses TRBV28 and TRBJ2-7; 7 bases map to TRBD2. V lost 5 bases, J lost 0 bases, and 1 base stayed unmatched. The CDR3 has 13 amino acids. The germline V gene has CDR1 MDHEN and CDR2 SYDVKM. The CDR3 region has the DNA TGTGCCAGCAGTGGGGGGGACTCCTACGAGCAGTACTTC. Its translation is CASSGGDSYEQYF.

This sequence joins TRBV4-1 and TRBJ2-2; 9 bases match TRBD1. V gave up 2 bases and J gave up 9 bases; unmatched junction bases: 10. Germline V gives CDR1 MGHRA, CDR2 YSYEKL. The CDR3 consists of 16 residues. CDR3 coding DNA: TGCGCCAGCAGCCAACGCGCGTACAGGGGGCCAAGGGAGCTGTTTTTT. This encodes CASSQRAYRGPRELFF.

The genes are TRBV2 and TRBJ2-2; 8 nucleotides match TRBD2. Losses at the gene ends were 4 bases for V and 4 bases for J; bases not matched to a gene: 5. The CDR3 is made up of 15 amino acids. Germline lookup yields CDR1 SNHLY and CDR2 FYNNEI. CDR3 coding DNA: TGTGCCAGCAGTGCGGGAGGGTACAGCACCGGGGAGCTGTTTTTT. This codes for CASSAGGYSTGELFF.

V gene TRBV7-6 combines with J gene TRBJ1-1, with D hard to call. V was clipped by 5 bases and J by 3 bases, with 10 bases between them. This CDR3 is 13 amino acids long. The germline V gene encodes CDR1 SGHVS and CDR2 FNYEAQ. The CDR3 sequence is CASSRTRDTEAFF. CDR3 sequence (DNA): TGTGCCAGCAGCAGGACGAGGGACACTGAAGCTTTCTTT. The entire variable domain, with the rest obtained from reference TRBV7-6 and TRBJ1-1, is as follows: GAGVSQSPRYKVTKRGQDVALRCDPISGHVSLYWYRQALGQGPEFLTYFNYEAQQDKSGLPNDRFSAERPEGSISTLTIQRTEQRDSAMYRCASSRTRDTEAFFGQGTRLTVV.